The 15 T cell receptor beta chains below all came from one sample that was sequenced in a study of T cell repertoires in cytomegalovirus infection. MiXCR, run by TCRdb on the reads, gives a single entry per CDR3 protein. Found here are about 320,000 distinct CDR3 sequences, more than 8% of them singletons; the top ten hold 3.5% to 4.5%. The sequenced material came from PBMCs. Source of these receptors: a human donor in good health (CMV status not recorded). Some clones in this sample may be carry-over from other donors' samples.

V is TRBV7-3 and J is TRBJ2-6; D unresolved. Germline V lookup: CDR1 SGHTA, CDR2 FQGTGA. V lost 5 bases and J 4 bases, leaving 9 bases between the germline ends. The CDR3 contains 14 residues. The CDR3 sequence is CASSGPRGANVLTF. CDR3 DNA: TGTGCCAGCAGCGGACCCCGCGGGGCCAACGTCCTGACTTTC.

This clonotype was counted ten times or more. J is TRBJ1-5 and V is TRBV7-2, with D perhaps matching TRBD1 (5 bases). Trimming removed 5 bases from V and 8 bases from J, with 13 bases in between. Germline V lookup: CDR1 SGHTA, CDR2 FQGNSA. The CDR3 totals 13 residues. CDR3 DNA: TGTGCCAGCAGCCCAGGGCGGGGAGAGCCCCAGCATTTT. Protein sequence: CASSPGRGEPQHF. The full variable domain, completed using reference TRBV7-2 and TRBJ1-5, is GAGVSQSPSNKVTEKGKDVELRCDPISGHTALYWYRQSLGQGLEFLIYFQGNSAPDKSGLPSDRFSAERTGGSVSTLTIQRTQQEDSAVYLCASSPGRGEPQHFGDGTRLSIL.

Note on this clonotype: A much more abundant neighbour one base away suggests this may be a read error. This CDR3 is missing its conserved last phenylalanine or tryptophan, likely due to a read error. The rearrangement links TRBV7-2 to TRBJ2-7; possibly TRBD1 for D (6 bases). The germline CDR1 and CDR2 sequences are SGHTA and FQGNSA. V lost 0 bases to trimming and J lost 4 bases, with 13 bases between them. The CDR3 loop spans 15 amino acids. CDR3: CASSLALGARYEQYY. CDR3 DNA sequence: TGTGCCAGCAGCTTAGCCCTGGGGGCGAGGTACGAGCAGTACTAC.

This clonotype appeared many times. V is TRBV2 and J is TRBJ2-3; 8 bases align to TRBD2. V trimming: 6 bases; J trimming: 3 bases; junction bases outside the gene matches: 11. The germline V gene has CDR1 SNHLY and CDR2 FYNNEI. The CDR3 is 16 amino acids. This CDR3 reads CASRNAGRGRTDTQYF. DNA of the CDR3: TGTGCCAGCAGGAACGCGGGGCGCGGGAGGACAGATACGCAGTATTTT. The whole variable domain, remainder taken from reference TRBV2 and TRBJ2-3, is EPEVTQTPSHQVTQMGQEVILRCVPISNHLYFYWYRQILGQKVEFLVSFYNNEISEKSEIFDDQFSVERPDGSNFTLKIRSTKLEDSAMYFCASRNAGRGRTDTQYFGPGTRLTVL.

The chain recombines TRBV5-1 with TRBJ1-2, with TRBD1 matching 8 bases. The V gene's germline CDR1 is SGHRS and CDR2 YFSETQ. The ends lost 4 bases at V and 4 bases at J; junction bases unmatched: 6. This CDR3 contains 14 residues. This chain's CDR3 is CASSTGQGGYGYTF. The CDR3 nucleotides read TGCGCCAGCAGCACCGGACAGGGAGGCTATGGCTACACCTTC.

CDR3 DNA sequence: TGTGCCAGCAGCGAAGACAGGGGGCGCGTTTACGAGCAGTACTTC. Translation: CASSEDRGRVYEQYF. The V and J genes are TRBV7-2 and TRBJ2-7; 10 nucleotides line up with TRBD1. Looked up from germline, CDR1 is SGHTA and CDR2 is FQGNSA. V was clipped by 5 bases and J by 4 bases; unmatched bases: 8. This CDR3 is 15 amino acids long.

The rearrangement joins TRBV11-3 to TRBJ2-7; 8 bases are shared with TRBD1. The CDR3 is made up of 15 amino acids. CDR1 and CDR2 (germline): SGHNT, YENEEA. With V trimmed by 5 bases and J by 0 bases, 6 bases remained unmatched. The CDR3 DNA reads as TGTGCCAGCAGCAAAGGACAGGGATACTCCTACGAGCAGTACTTC. Protein: CASSKGQGYSYEQYF.

This clonotype was detected many times. The chain has TRBV7-2 and TRBJ2-7; D ambiguous. This CDR3 has 14 residues. The germline CDR1 and CDR2 sequences are SGHTA and FQGNSA. V dropped 5 bases and J dropped 6 bases, with 17 bases sitting between them. The CDR3 loop reads CASSQLNLGIEQYF. Here the CDR3 DNA reads TGTGCCAGCAGCCAACTGAATTTGGGAATCGAGCAGTACTTC.

The chain carries TRBV19 and TRBJ2-5; TRBD1 is a possible D gene (5 bases). The CDR3 spans 13 residues. In germline, CDR1 is LNHDA, CDR2 SQIVND (reference sequence). V was trimmed by 3 bases and J by 7 bases, leaving 12 bases between them. The CDR3 spells CASSIKGLWTQYF. The CDR3 nucleotides are TGTGCCAGTAGTATCAAGGGGCTTTGGACCCAGTACTTC.

In its sample, this clonotype was seen a few times. The rearrangement links TRBV28 to TRBJ2-7, with TRBD2 matching over 8 bases. V dropped 5 bases and J dropped 8; count of bases not matched to a gene: 5. Germline V gene lookup returns CDR1 MDHEN and CDR2 SYDVKM. The CDR3 sequence is 12 residues long. The CDR3 sequence: CASSVGTSQQYF. CDR3 nucleotides: TGTGCCAGCAGTGTAGGGACTAGTCAGCAGTACTTC.

The chain couples TRBV28 to TRBJ2-2; D gene unclear. The CDR3 has 12 amino acids. The germline V gene encodes CDR1 MDHEN and CDR2 SYDVKM. The V end lost 2 bases, the J end lost 7 bases, and 5 bases lay between the germline ends. Written as DNA, the CDR3 is TGTGCCAGCAGTTTAAGGCTCGGGGAGCTGTTTTTT. Encoded protein: CASSLRLGELFF.

This clonotype was seen ten or more times. The rearrangement uses TRBV7-2 and TRBJ2-5; possibly TRBD1 or TRBD2 for D (5 bases each). Germline assignment: CDR1 SGHTA and CDR2 FQGNSA. Trimming cost V 2 bases and J 1 base, with 11 bases left between them. CDR3 length: 15 amino acids. CDR3 amino acids: CASSLSGPTQETQYF. DNA for the CDR3: TGTGCCAGCAGCTTATCGGGGCCAACCCAAGAGACCCAGTACTTC.

The sample holds many counts of this clonotype. The V call is TRBV28, the J call TRBJ1-2; a possible D gene is TRBD1 (5 bases). Trimming removed 3 bases from V and 2 bases from J, with 10 bases in between. The CDR3 contains 14 residues. Germline values: CDR1 MDHEN, CDR2 SYDVKM. The CDR3 sequence: CASSLPRGNYGYTF. In nucleotides, the CDR3 is TGTGCCAGCAGTTTGCCCCGGGGCAACTATGGCTACACCTTC.

In nucleotides, the CDR3 is TGCAGCGTTCTCCCTAACACTGAAGCTTTCTTT. Its protein product is CSVLPNTEAFF. V usage is TRBV29-1 and J usage is TRBJ1-1; D gene uncertain. The CDR3 covers 11 residues. The germline V gene has CDR1 SQVTM and CDR2 ANQGSEA. Trimming took off 5 bases at V and 2 bases at J, with 6 bases between the two ends.

This clonotype was recorded many times. The chain recombines TRBV29-1 with TRBJ2-6, with D possibly TRBD1 on 5 matching bases. The V gene lost 2 bases and the J gene lost 2 bases, with 10 bases spanning the gap. Germline V gives CDR1 SQVTM, CDR2 ANQGSEA. This CDR3 has 15 residues. The DNA of the CDR3 is TGCAGCGTTGAACAGGGTTCGGCTGGGGCCAACGTCCTGACTTTC. It yields the protein CSVEQGSAGANVLTF.